The present T cell receptor (beta chain) was sequenced within a study of shared clonotypes between healthy human individuals. In the sorted-subset replicate PCRs, about 200 ng DNA, roughly 30,000 T cell genomes, was used. The table came from immunoSEQ multiplex PCR; TCRdb's copy has only in-frame clones and leaves some out. The repertoire holds just over 2,000,000 clones, with roughly 94% as singletons. CDR1 is KGHSH, CDR2 LQKENI, per germline. The V gene lost 6 bases and the J gene lost 3 bases, with 17 bases spanning the gap. The CDR3 loop spans 15 amino acids. Sequencing was carried out using naive CD4+ T cells sorted from blood. Indicated subset: CD45RA+ positively selected. This receptor was identified in a young man in good health. The chain combines TRBV18 with TRBJ1-1; D not certain. CDR3 region: CASSRYGDPDTEAFF. The CDR3 DNA follows: TGTGCCAGCTCCCGGTATGGTGACCCCGACACTGAAGCTTTCTTT.